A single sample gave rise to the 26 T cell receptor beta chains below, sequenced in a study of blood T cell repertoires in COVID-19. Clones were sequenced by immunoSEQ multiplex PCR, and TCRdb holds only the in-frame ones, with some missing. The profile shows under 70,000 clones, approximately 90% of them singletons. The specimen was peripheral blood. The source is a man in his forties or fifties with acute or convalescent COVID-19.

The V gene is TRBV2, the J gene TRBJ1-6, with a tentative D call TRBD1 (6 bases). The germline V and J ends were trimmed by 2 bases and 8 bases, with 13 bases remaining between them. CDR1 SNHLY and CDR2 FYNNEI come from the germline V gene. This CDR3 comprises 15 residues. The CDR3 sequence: CASSENRAADSPLHF. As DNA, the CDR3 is TGTGCCAGCAGTGAAAACAGGGCGGCCGATTCACCCCTCCACTTT.

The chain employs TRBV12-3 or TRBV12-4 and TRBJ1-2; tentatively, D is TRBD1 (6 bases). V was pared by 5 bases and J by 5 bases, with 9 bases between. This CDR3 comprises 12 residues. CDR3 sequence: CASSPGVYGYTF. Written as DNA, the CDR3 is TGTGCCAGCAGTCCAGGGGTTTATGGCTACACCTTC.

The CDR3 reads CASSRDSNQPQHF. CDR3 nucleotide sequence: TGCGCCAGCAGCCGGGACAGTAATCAGCCCCAGCATTTT. The chain has TRBV4-1 and TRBJ1-5; TRBD1 agrees at 7 bases. The CDR3 spans 13 residues. The V and J ends lost 4 bases and 4 bases, in that order; junction bases with no gene match: 1. Looked up from germline, CDR1 is MGHRA and CDR2 is YSYEKL.

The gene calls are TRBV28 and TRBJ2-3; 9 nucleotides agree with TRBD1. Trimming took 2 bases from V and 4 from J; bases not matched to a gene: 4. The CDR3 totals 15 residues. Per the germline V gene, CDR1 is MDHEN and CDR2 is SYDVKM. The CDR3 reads CASSLRTGDADTQYF. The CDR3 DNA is TGTGCCAGCAGTTTAAGGACAGGGGATGCAGATACGCAGTATTTT.

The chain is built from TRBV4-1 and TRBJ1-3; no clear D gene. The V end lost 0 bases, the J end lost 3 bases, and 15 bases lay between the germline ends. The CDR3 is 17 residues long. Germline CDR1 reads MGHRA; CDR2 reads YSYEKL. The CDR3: CASSQEEGRFGGNTIYF. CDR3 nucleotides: TGCGCCAGCAGCCAAGAAGAAGGGAGATTTGGTGGAAACACCATATATTTT.

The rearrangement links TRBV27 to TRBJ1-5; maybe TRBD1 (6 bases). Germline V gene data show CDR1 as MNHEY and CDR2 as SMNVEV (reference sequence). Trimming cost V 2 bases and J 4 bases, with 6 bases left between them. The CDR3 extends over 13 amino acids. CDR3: CASSLRGNQPQHF. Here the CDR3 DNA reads TGTGCCAGCAGTTTAAGGGGGAATCAGCCCCAGCATTTT.

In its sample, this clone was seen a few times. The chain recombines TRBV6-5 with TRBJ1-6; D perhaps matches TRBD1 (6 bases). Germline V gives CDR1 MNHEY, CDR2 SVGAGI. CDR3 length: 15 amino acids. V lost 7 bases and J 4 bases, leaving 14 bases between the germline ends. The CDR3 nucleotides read TGTGCCAGCACTACAGGGACCGCTTATAATTCACCCCTCCACTTT. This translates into CASTTGTAYNSPLHF.

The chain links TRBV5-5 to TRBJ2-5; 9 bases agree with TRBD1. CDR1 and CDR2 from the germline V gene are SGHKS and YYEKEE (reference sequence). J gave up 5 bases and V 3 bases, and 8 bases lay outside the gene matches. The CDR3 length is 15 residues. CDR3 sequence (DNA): TGTGCCAGCAGCTGGGGGACAGGGTGGCGGGAGACCCAGTACTTC. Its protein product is CASSWGTGWRETQYF.

The CDR3 DNA is TGTGCCAGCAGCTCACTTCCACTAGCGGGGCGCACAGATACGCAGTATTTT. It encodes CASSSLPLAGRTDTQYF. The rearrangement joins TRBV7-3 to TRBJ2-3; 10 bases map to TRBD2. The CDR3 sequence is 17 residues long. Germline-derived CDR1 and CDR2 are SGHTA and FQGTGA. The J segment lost 1 base and the V segment lost 4 bases, leaving 8 bases of the junction unmatched. Complete variable domain (other parts from reference TRBV7-3 and TRBJ2-3): GAGVSQTPSNKVTEKGKYVELRCDPISGHTALYWYRQSLGQGPEFLIYFQGTGAADDSGLPNDRFFAVRPEGSVSTLKIQRTERGDSAVYLCASSSLPLAGRTDTQYFGPGTRLTVL.

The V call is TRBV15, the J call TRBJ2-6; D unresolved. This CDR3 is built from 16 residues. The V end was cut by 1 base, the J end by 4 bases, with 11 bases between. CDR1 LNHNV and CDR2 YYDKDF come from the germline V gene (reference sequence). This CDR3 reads CATSRGEEPGANVLTF. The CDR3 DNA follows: TGTGCCACCAGCAGAGGAGAGGAGCCAGGGGCCAACGTCCTGACTTTC.

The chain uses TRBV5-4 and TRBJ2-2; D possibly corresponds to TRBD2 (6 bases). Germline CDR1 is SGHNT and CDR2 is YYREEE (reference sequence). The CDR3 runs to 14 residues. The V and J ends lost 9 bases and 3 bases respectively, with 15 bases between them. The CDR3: CATARELYTGELFF. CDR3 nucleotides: TGTGCCACCGCCCGGGAGTTGTACACCGGGGAGCTGTTTTTT.

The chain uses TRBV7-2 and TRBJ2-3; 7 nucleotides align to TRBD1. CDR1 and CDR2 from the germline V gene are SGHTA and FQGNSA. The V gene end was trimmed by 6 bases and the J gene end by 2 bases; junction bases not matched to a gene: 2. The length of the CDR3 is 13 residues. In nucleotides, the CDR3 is TGTGCCAGCAGGGGGACAGCCACAGATACGCAGTATTTT. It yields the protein CASRGTATDTQYF.

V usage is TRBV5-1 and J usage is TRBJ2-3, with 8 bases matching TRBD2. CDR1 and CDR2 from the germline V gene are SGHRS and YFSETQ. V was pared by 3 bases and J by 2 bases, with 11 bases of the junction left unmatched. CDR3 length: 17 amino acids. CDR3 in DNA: TGCGCCAGCAGCTCCCCCGGGGGTAGCGGGATCACAGATACGCAGTATTTT. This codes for CASSSPGGSGITDTQYF.

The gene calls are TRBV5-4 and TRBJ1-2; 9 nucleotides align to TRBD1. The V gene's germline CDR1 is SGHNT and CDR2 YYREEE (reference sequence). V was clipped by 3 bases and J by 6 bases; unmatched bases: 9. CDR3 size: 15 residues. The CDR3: CASSSGTGPSHGYTF. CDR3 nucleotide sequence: TGTGCCAGCAGCTCAGGGACAGGGCCGAGCCATGGCTACACCTTC.

In nucleotides, the CDR3 is TGTGCCAGCATAGGAACTGGGCAGGGGGCAGGCCAGCCCCAGCATTTT. It yields the protein CASIGTGQGAGQPQHF. The chain combines TRBV28 with TRBJ1-5; 8 positions agree with TRBD1. The CDR3 runs to 16 residues. V shed 7 bases and J 7 bases; nucleotides not matched to a gene: 15. In germline, CDR1 is MDHEN, CDR2 SYDVKM.

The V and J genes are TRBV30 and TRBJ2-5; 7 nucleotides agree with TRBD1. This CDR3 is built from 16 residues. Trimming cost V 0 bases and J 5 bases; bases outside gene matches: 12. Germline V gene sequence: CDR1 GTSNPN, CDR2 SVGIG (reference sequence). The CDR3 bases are TGTGCCTGGAGTGTGACAGGGCCGATGTCCCAGGAGACCCAGTACTTC. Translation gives CAWSVTGPMSQETQYF.

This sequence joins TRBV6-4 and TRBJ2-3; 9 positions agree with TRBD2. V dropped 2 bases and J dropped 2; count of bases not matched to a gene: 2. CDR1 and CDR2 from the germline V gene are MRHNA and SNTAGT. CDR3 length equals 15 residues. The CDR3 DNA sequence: TGTGCCAGCAGTGACGGCGGGGGGGCCACAGATACGCAGTATTTT. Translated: CASSDGGGATDTQYF.

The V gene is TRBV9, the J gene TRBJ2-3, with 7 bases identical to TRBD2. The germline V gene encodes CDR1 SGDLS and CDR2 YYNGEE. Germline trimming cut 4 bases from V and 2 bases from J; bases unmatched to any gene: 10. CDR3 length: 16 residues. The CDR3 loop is CASSPGDYDSTDTQYF. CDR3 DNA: TGTGCCAGCAGCCCGGGGGACTACGACTCCACAGATACGCAGTATTTT.

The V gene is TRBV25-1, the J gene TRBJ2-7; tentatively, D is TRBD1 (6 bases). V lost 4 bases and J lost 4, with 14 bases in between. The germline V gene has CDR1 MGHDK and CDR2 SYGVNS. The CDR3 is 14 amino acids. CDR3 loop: CASSALQGRYEQYF. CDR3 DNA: TGTGCCAGCAGTGCTCTACAGGGAAGGTACGAGCAGTACTTC.

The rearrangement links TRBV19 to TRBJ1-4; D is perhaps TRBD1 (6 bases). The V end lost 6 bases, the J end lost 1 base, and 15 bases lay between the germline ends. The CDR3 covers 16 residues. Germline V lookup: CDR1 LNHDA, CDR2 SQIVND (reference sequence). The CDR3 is CASSPVRGGTNEKLFF. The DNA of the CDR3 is TGTGCCAGTAGCCCCGTCAGGGGCGGAACTAATGAAAAACTGTTTTTT.

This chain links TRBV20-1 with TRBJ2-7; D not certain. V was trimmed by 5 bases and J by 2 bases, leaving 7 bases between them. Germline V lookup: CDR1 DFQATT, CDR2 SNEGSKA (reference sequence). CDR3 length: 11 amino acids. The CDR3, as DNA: TGCAGTGCTCTCCAGGCCTACGAGCAGTACTTC. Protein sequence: CSALQAYEQYF.

The CDR3 loop reads CASSEAWSSFRGYTF. The CDR3 nucleotides read TGTGCCAGCAGTGAAGCTTGGAGCTCCTTTCGTGGGTACACCTTC. The chain combines TRBV6-1 with TRBJ1-2; no reliable D call. This CDR3 is built from 15 residues. CDR1 and CDR2 from the germline V gene are MNHNS and SASEGT. The ends were cut back, 0 bases at V and 11 bases at J, with 19 bases in the middle.

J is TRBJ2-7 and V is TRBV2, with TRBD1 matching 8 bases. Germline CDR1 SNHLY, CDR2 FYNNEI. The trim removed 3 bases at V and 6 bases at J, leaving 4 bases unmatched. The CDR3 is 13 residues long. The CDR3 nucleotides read TGTGCCAGCAGTGATCGGACAGGGTTCGAGCAGTACTTC. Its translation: CASSDRTGFEQYF. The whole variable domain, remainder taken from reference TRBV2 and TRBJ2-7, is EPEVTQTPSHQVTQMGQEVILRCVPISNHLYFYWYRQILGQKVEFLVSFYNNEISEKSEIFDDQFSVERPDGSNFTLKIRSTKLEDSAMYFCASSDRTGFEQYFGPGTRLTVT.

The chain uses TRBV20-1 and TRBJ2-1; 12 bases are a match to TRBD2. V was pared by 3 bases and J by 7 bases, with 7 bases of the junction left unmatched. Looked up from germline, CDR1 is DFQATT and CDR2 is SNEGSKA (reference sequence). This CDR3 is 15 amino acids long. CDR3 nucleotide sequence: TGCAGTGCTAGTCGGACTAGCGGGGTTACAAATGAGCAGTTCTTC. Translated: CSASRTSGVTNEQFF.

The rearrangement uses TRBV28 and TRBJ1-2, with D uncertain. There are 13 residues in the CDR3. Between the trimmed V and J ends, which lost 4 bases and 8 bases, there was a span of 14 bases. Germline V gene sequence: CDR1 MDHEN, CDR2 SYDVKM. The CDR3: CASSSPRGRGYTF. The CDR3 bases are TGTGCCAGCAGTTCCCCCCGGGGTCGCGGCTACACCTTC.

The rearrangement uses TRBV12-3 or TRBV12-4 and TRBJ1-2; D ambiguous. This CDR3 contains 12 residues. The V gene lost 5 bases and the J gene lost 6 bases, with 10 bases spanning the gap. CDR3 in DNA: TGTGCCAGCAGTCCGATGGGCCATGGCTACACCTTC. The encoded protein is CASSPMGHGYTF.